Below are 21 T cell receptor beta chains sequenced from a single sample in a study of untreated major depressive disorder. General study points: Depressed patients' CD4+ T cells carried increased TRBV05-01 (Vbeta 5.1) usage versus control CD4+ T cells.

Repertoires were generated with immunoSEQ multiplex PCR, while TCRdb's copy carries only in-frame clones and drops some. The sample lists approximately 24,000 clones, approximately 90% occurring once. These receptors have no identified antigens. What was sequenced was CD4+ T cells from PBMCs. The receptors stem from a woman in her twenties or thirties with major depressive disorder.

The rearrangement uses TRBV6-6 and TRBJ2-1; 9 nucleotides align to TRBD1. With 6 bases clipped from V and 10 bases from J, the junction kept 4 bases outside the gene matches. The germline CDR1 and CDR2 sequences are MNHNY and SVGAGI (reference sequence). This CDR3 spans 12 amino acids. DNA of the CDR3: TGTGCCAGCAGCCGGACAGGGGACGAGCAGTTCTTC. It translates to CASSRTGDEQFF.

The genes are TRBV2 and TRBJ2-7; no reliable D call. Trimming took off 6 bases at V and 3 bases at J, with 12 bases between the two ends. This CDR3 is 13 amino acids long. From germline, CDR1 is SNHLY and CDR2 FYNNEI. The CDR3 loop reads CASSVGMIYEQYF. The CDR3 DNA reads as TGTGCCAGCAGCGTCGGTATGATCTACGAGCAGTACTTC.

The CDR3 region is CASSVAGTSGNTQYF. DNA of the CDR3: TGTGCCAGCAGCGTAGCTGGGACTAGCGGTAATACGCAGTATTTT. The V and J genes are TRBV9 and TRBJ2-3, with TRBD2 matching over 11 bases. The CDR3 covers 15 residues. With 0 bases clipped from V and 7 bases from J, the junction kept 4 bases outside the gene matches. In germline, CDR1 is SGDLS, CDR2 YYNGEE.

This chain connects TRBV27 to TRBJ2-7, with 7 bases fitting TRBD1. The J segment lost 1 base and the V segment lost 3 bases, leaving 6 bases of the junction unmatched. This CDR3 is built from 15 residues. Germline lookup yields CDR1 MNHEY and CDR2 SMNVEV (reference sequence). Here the CDR3 DNA reads TGTGCCAGCAGTTTGTCCGGGACAGCTTCCTACGAGCAGTACTTC. Translated: CASSLSGTASYEQYF.

The chain links TRBV11-2 to TRBJ2-7; unclear D gene. Looked up from germline, CDR1 is SGHAT and CDR2 is FQNNGV. The CDR3 runs 13 residues. Trimming shortened V by 1 base and J by 2 bases, and 6 bases separated the two germline ends. CDR3 sequence (DNA): TGTGCCAGCAGCTTAGTAAACCCCTACGAGCAGTACTTC. It translates to CASSLVNPYEQYF. Full variable domain (rest looked up from reference TRBV11-2 and TRBJ2-7): EAGVAQSPRYKIIEKRQSVAFWCNPISGHATLYWYQQILGQGPKLLIQFQNNGVVDDSQLPKDRFSAERLKGVDSTLKIQPAKLEDSAVYLCASSLVNPYEQYFGPGTRLTVT.

V is TRBV9 and J is TRBJ1-6; TRBD1 might be the D (6 bases). Between the trimmed V and J ends, which lost 1 base and 7 bases, there was a span of 15 bases. In germline, CDR1 is SGDLS, CDR2 YYNGEE. The CDR3 is 16 amino acids. CDR3 sequence: CASSVPQAGVNSPLHF. In DNA, the CDR3 is TGTGCCAGCAGCGTACCCCAGGCAGGGGTAAATTCACCCCTCCACTTT.

V usage is TRBV4-3 and J usage is TRBJ1-2; D not resolved. CDR3 size: 13 residues. Looked up from germline, CDR1 is LGHNA and CDR2 is YSLEER. Trimming took off 2 bases at V and 6 bases at J, with 10 bases between the two ends. CDR3: CASSQRGGNGYTF. The CDR3 nucleotides read TGCGCCAGCAGCCAAAGAGGTGGGAATGGCTACACCTTC.

The V gene is TRBV7-3, the J gene TRBJ2-5, with 8 bases matching TRBD1. This CDR3 contains 15 residues. Germline assignment: CDR1 SGHTA and CDR2 FQGTGA. After removal of 1 base from V and 4 bases from J, the junction contained 5 bases not matched to a gene. CDR3 loop: CASSLIPGGVETQYF. For the CDR3, the DNA is TGTGCCAGCAGCTTAATCCCAGGGGGCGTAGAGACCCAGTACTTC.

This clone was seen a single time. The chain couples TRBV21-1 to TRBJ2-3. TRBV21-1 is annotated as a pseudogene. The CDR3 totals 15 residues. The chain's CDR3 is CASSNLGEYTDTQYF. The CDR3 DNA is TGTGCCAGCAGCAACCTGGGGGAATACACAGATACGCAGTATTTT.

The chain has TRBV2 and TRBJ1-3; D not resolved. The V end lost 4 bases, the J end lost 0 bases, and 16 bases lay between the germline ends. The CDR3 sequence is 17 residues long. Germline V gene sequence: CDR1 SNHLY, CDR2 FYNNEI. The CDR3 bases are TGTGCCAGCAGTGTAGGAGGACTCTTAAGCTCTGGAAACACCATATATTTT. This encodes CASSVGGLLSSGNTIYF.

The CDR3 region has the DNA TGTGCCAGCAGCCAAGGTACCTTGGGGACAGATACGCAGTATTTT. It is translated as CASSQGTLGTDTQYF. The genes are TRBV4-2 and TRBJ2-3; D not resolved. Trimming removed 1 base at V and 3 bases at J, with 11 bases between. Germline V CDR1 and CDR2: LGHNA, YNFKEQ. This CDR3 spans 15 amino acids.

This chain connects TRBV2 to TRBJ1-2; possible D gene TRBD1, 6 bases. Germline values: CDR1 SNHLY, CDR2 FYNNEI. The CDR3 extends over 13 amino acids. V was trimmed by 6 bases and J by 6 bases, leaving 14 bases between them. The CDR3 nucleotides are TGTGCCAGCAGCGACACAGGGCTTGATGGCTACACCTTC. Its translation is CASSDTGLDGYTF.

This clone showed up just once. This chain uses TRBV7-2 with TRBJ1-1, with unresolved D. Germline CDR1 and CDR2: SGHTA and FQGNSA. The CDR3 consists of 14 residues. Trimming removed 5 bases at V and 1 base at J, with 11 bases between. CDR3 sequence reads: CASSRPPENTEAFF. CDR3 bases: TGTGCCAGCAGCCGACCTCCAGAGAACACTGAAGCTTTCTTT.

This clone was detected once. The chain has TRBV7-2 and TRBJ1-1; 7 positions match TRBD1. V shed 5 bases and J 11 bases; nucleotides not matched to a gene: 11. The V gene's germline CDR1 is SGHTA and CDR2 FQGNSA. This CDR3 region has 13 residues. CDR3 DNA: TGTGCCAGCAGCCGCTGGGACAGCCCTGGGGCTTTCTTT. Translated, it gives CASSRWDSPGAFF.

This sequence joins TRBV9 and TRBJ2-3; 10 nucleotides align to TRBD1. Germline CDR1 reads SGDLS; CDR2 reads YYNGEE. This CDR3 comprises 13 residues. J gave up 10 bases and V 4 bases, and 6 bases lay outside the gene matches. The CDR3 coding sequence is TGTGCCAGCAGCTTACCCGGGACAGGGGCGCAGTATTTT. Protein sequence: CASSLPGTGAQYF.

The chain combines TRBV18 with TRBJ2-3; 7 bases match TRBD2. V was pared by 3 bases and J by 1 base, with 22 bases of the junction left unmatched. This CDR3 region has 21 residues. Per germline, CDR1 KGHSH and CDR2 LQKENI. The CDR3 DNA reads TGTGCCAGCTCACCCCAACGAGGGGCAGCGGGGCCCCTCGGGCGCACAGATACGCAGTATTTT. Protein sequence: CASSPQRGAAGPLGRTDTQYF.

The table lists this clone with a count of one. The chain recombines TRBV11-3 with TRBJ2-7; perhaps TRBD1 as D (6 bases). Looked up from germline, CDR1 is SGHNT and CDR2 is YENEEA. With 0 bases removed from V and 3 bases from J, the gap between germline ends came to 12 bases. The CDR3 consists of 15 residues. The CDR3 is CASSLDLWTDYEQYF. CDR3 in DNA: TGTGCCAGCAGCTTAGATCTTTGGACAGACTACGAGCAGTACTTC.

The chain is built from TRBV4-1 and TRBJ1-3, with D perhaps matching TRBD1 (6 bases). Germline loops: CDR1 MGHRA, CDR2 YSYEKL. CDR3 length: 14 amino acids. V was shortened by 4 bases and J by 2 bases, with 9 bases between the two germline ends. In nucleotides, the CDR3 is TGCGCCAGCAGCCTCCCAGGGGCTGGAAACACCATATATTTT. Protein: CASSLPGAGNTIYF.

The genes are TRBV2 and TRBJ2-1; D may be TRBD2 (6 bases). Trimming removed 8 bases from V and 6 bases from J, with 20 bases in between. This CDR3 is built from 15 residues. Per germline, CDR1 SNHLY and CDR2 FYNNEI. CDR3 protein: CASCVSEGSANEQFF. As DNA, the CDR3 is TGTGCCAGCTGCGTCTCGGAGGGTTCGGCCAATGAGCAGTTCTTC. Together with reference TRBV2 and TRBJ2-1, the CDR3 gives the full variable domain: EPEVTQTPSHQVTQMGQEVILRCVPISNHLYFYWYRQILGQKVEFLVSFYNNEISEKSEIFDDQFSVERPDGSNFTLKIRSTKLEDSAMYFCASCVSEGSANEQFFGPGTRLTVL.

The J gene is TRBJ2-3, the V gene TRBV7-2; D perhaps matches TRBD2 (5 bases). V was cut by 10 bases and J by 5 bases, with 16 bases left in between. CDR3 size: 13 residues. Germline V gene lookup returns CDR1 SGHTA and CDR2 FQGNSA. This chain's CDR3 is CATNYLGRDTQYF. CDR3 nucleotide sequence: TGTGCCACCAACTACCTGGGGAGAGATACGCAGTATTTT.

The V and J genes are TRBV18 and TRBJ2-5; D unclear. The V gene lost 3 bases and the J gene lost 2 bases, with 10 bases spanning the gap. This CDR3 region has 14 residues. CDR1 KGHSH and CDR2 LQKENI come from the germline V gene. CDR3 DNA: TGTGCCAGCTCACCTCTACGACGTCAAGAGACCCAGTACTTC. Translation: CASSPLRRQETQYF. Full variable domain (remainder filled in from reference TRBV18 and TRBJ2-5): NAGVMQNPRHLVRRRGQEARLRCSPMKGHSHVYWYRQLPEEGLKFMVYLQKENIIDESGMPKERFSAEFPKEGPSILRIQQVVRGDSAAYFCASSPLRRQETQYFGPGTRLLVL.